Listed here are 4 T cell receptor beta chains from one sample, sequenced in a study of T cells in Graves' hyperthyroidism and ophthalmopathy (dated by TCRdb to the late 2010s). The method behind the library was multiplex PCR. TCRdb shows the sequencer as Illumina HiSeq 2000. TCR beta CDR3 regions were amplified from RNA transcripts. The first round of RT-PCR for the TCR CDR3 was performed with the HTBI primer set and the Qiagen OneStep RT-PCR kit. The public reads were reanalyzed by TCRdb: fastp trimming at Q25, MiXCR alignment, in-frame beta chains only. For every CDR3 protein sequence, its rows merge into one entry that carries the most common genes and DNA. In this sample the table shows 560,000 or so distinct CDR3 sequences, about 43% of which occur a single time. The ten top clones hold roughly 8.2% of the sample. Sequenced material: peripheral blood or thyroid tissue (not recorded which). These receptor sequences come from a woman aged 18 to 35 with Graves' hyperthyroidism. Donor details come from another sample of the same person, matched by shared clones.

This clonotype was counted ten times or more. CDR3 in DNA: TGCAGCATCGGCAGCGGGAGAGAGACCCAGTACTTC. Translated: CSIGSGRETQYF. The genes are TRBV29-1 and TRBJ2-5; 8 bases map to TRBD2. Germline-derived CDR1 and CDR2 are SQVTM and ANQGSEA. There are 12 residues in the CDR3. V was pared by 8 bases and J by 4 bases, with 6 bases of the junction left unmatched.

This clonotype was observed a handful of times. The V call is TRBV10-3, the J call TRBJ2-2, with D unresolved. The CDR3 spans 15 residues. Germline V gives CDR1 ENHRY, CDR2 SYGVKD. Trimming removed 6 bases from V and 0 bases from J, with 11 bases in between. The CDR3 DNA reads TGTGCCATCAGGGAGACATCCGCGAACACCGGGGAGCTGTTTTTT. Its translation: CAIRETSANTGELFF.

This chain uses TRBV2 with TRBJ1-5, with 11 bases matching TRBD1. Germline-derived CDR1 and CDR2 are SNHLY and FYNNEI. With 6 bases clipped from V and 5 bases from J, the junction kept 18 bases outside the gene matches. This CDR3 has 19 amino acids. The CDR3 nucleotides read TGTGCCAGCAGCCCCATAGGGTGGACAGGGGGCGATCTTGATCAGCCCCAGCATTTT. This codes for CASSPIGWTGGDLDQPQHF.

Details on this clonotype: The junction does not match germline at one end; this may be a read error. V usage is TRBV11-2 and J usage is TRBJ1-2, with a tentative D call TRBD1 (5 bases). This CDR3 has 12 residues. In germline, CDR1 is SGHAT, CDR2 FQNNGV. CDR3 sequence (DNA): TGTGCCGGCAGCCCAGGGTGGTATGGCTACACCTTC. Amino acids: CAGSPGWYGYTF.